These 19 T cell receptor beta chains share one sample of origin, sequenced in a study of T cell responses to AZD1222 COVID-19 vaccine. Profiling relied on immunoSEQ multiplex PCR, and the TCRdb table lists in-frame clones only, not all of them. The table shows 80,000 to 90,000 clones, with around 89% occurring only once. This material consisted of peripheral blood, taken on day 0 of MenACWY control vaccination. These receptors all come from an adult in good health.

The chain uses TRBV18 and TRBJ1-1, with no clear D. The ends were cut back, 2 bases at V and 7 bases at J, with 8 bases in the middle. The V gene's germline CDR1 is KGHSH and CDR2 LQKENI. This CDR3 has 12 amino acids. The CDR3 DNA is TGTGCCAGCTCACCAATACAAGGTGAAGCTTTCTTT. It yields the protein CASSPIQGEAFF.

V gene TRBV5-1 combines with J gene TRBJ1-4; D possibly corresponds to TRBD1 (5 bases). This CDR3 contains 16 residues. Germline values: CDR1 SGHRS, CDR2 YFSETQ. V was clipped by 1 base and J by 4 bases, with 14 bases between them. CDR3 loop: CASSLRGVQNNEKLFF. Here the CDR3 DNA reads TGCGCCAGCAGCTTGAGAGGGGTACAGAATAATGAAAAACTGTTTTTT.

Only one count was recorded for this clone. This specimen includes other DNA sequences encoding the same CDR3. The V and J genes are TRBV7-9 and TRBJ1-2; D is unclear. V was cut by 0 bases and J by 4 bases, with 3 bases left in between. The CDR3 is 12 amino acids. Germline CDR1 reads SEHNR; CDR2 reads FQNEAQ (reference sequence). For the CDR3, the DNA is TGTGCCAGCAGCTTAGCGATCTATGGCTACACCTTC. Translation gives CASSLAIYGYTF.

The V gene is TRBV11-3, the J gene TRBJ1-1; D call uncertain. Germline V gene sequence: CDR1 SGHNT, CDR2 YENEEA. V lost 1 base and J lost 3, with 6 bases in between. The CDR3 has 13 residues. For the CDR3, the DNA is TGTGCCAGCAGCTTAGGTGGGGACACTGAAGCTTTCTTT. This codes for CASSLGGDTEAFF. Supplemented by reference TRBV11-3 and TRBJ1-1, the full variable domain reads EAGVVQSPRYKIIEKKQPVAFWCNPISGHNTLYWYLQNLGQGPELLIRYENEEAVDDSQLPKDRFSAERLKGVDSTLKIQPAELGDSAVYLCASSLGGDTEAFFGQGTRLTVV.

V gene TRBV28 combines with J gene TRBJ2-7, with 9 positions matching TRBD2. The CDR3 runs 15 residues. The germline V gene has CDR1 MDHEN and CDR2 SYDVKM. The trim removed 5 bases at V and 1 base at J, leaving 6 bases unmatched. DNA for the CDR3: TGTGCCAGCAGTATCAGCGGGAGGATGTCCTACGAGCAGTACTTC. Its protein is CASSISGRMSYEQYF.

The chain joins TRBV6-2 or TRBV6-3 to TRBJ2-7; D is perhaps TRBD1 (5 bases). Germline CDR1 and CDR2: MNHEY and SVGEGT. Trimming stripped 5 bases from V and 6 bases from J, with 8 bases between. This CDR3 has 11 amino acids. Here the CDR3 reads CASSPGIEQYF. DNA for the CDR3: TGTGCCAGCAGTCCAGGGATCGAGCAGTACTTC.

The chain has TRBV23-1 and TRBJ2-7; a weak D match, TRBD1 (5 bases). TRBV23-1 is an ORF for which the function is uncertain. V was shortened by 4 bases and J by 6 bases, with 13 bases between the two germline ends. The CDR3 runs 13 residues. This CDR3 reads CASSPPRRGEQYF. CDR3 coding DNA: TGCGCCAGCAGTCCCCCCCGAAGGGGCGAGCAGTACTTC.

V is TRBV9 and J is TRBJ2-2, with 10 bases that match TRBD2. V was clipped by 0 bases and J by 7 bases; unmatched bases: 6. The CDR3 sequence is 16 residues long. Germline CDR1 SGDLS, CDR2 YYNGEE. Here the CDR3 DNA reads TGTGCCAGCAGCGTAGGTCTAGCGGGAGTGGGCGGGGAGCTGTTTTTT. Translation: CASSVGLAGVGGELFF.

The chain joins TRBV12-3 or TRBV12-4 to TRBJ1-1, with 9 bases matching TRBD1. V lost 6 bases and J lost 8; bases outside the gene matches: 7. The CDR3 consists of 13 residues. CDR3 nucleotides: TGTGCCAGCAGAACGACAGGGGGAGCAGAAGCTTTCTTT. Translation gives CASRTTGGAEAFF.

V and J are TRBV27 and TRBJ1-1; 9 bases line up with TRBD1. CDR3 size: 14 residues. The germline CDR1 and CDR2 sequences are MNHEY and SMNVEV (reference sequence). Trimming removed 6 bases from V and 1 base from J; junction bases left unmatched: 3. Written as DNA, the CDR3 is TGTGCCAGCAGCGAACAGGGGGCGAACACTGAAGCTTTCTTT. Its protein product is CASSEQGANTEAFF.

The chain has TRBV24-1 and TRBJ2-3; D possibly corresponds to TRBD1 (5 bases). This CDR3 has 14 residues. Germline V CDR1 and CDR2: KGHDR, SFDVKD. Trimming took off 2 bases at V and 4 bases at J, with 9 bases between the two ends. The CDR3 DNA sequence: TGTGCCACCAGTGATTCGGCAGGGCCAGATACGCAGTATTTT. Translation gives CATSDSAGPDTQYF.

The CDR3 region has the DNA TGCGCCAGCACCTTCTCCGGGACCGGGGCCTACGAGCAGTACTTC. This sequence encodes CASTFSGTGAYEQYF. This chain connects TRBV5-1 to TRBJ2-7, with D perhaps being TRBD1 or TRBD2 (5 bases each). Germline CDR1 and CDR2: SGHRS and YFSETQ. The V gene lost 6 bases and the J gene lost 2 bases, with 18 bases spanning the gap. The CDR3 contains 15 residues. The whole variable domain, filled in from reference TRBV5-1 and TRBJ2-7, reads KAGVTQTPRYLIKTRGQQVTLSCSPISGHRSVSWYQQTPGQGLQFLFEYFSETQRNKGNFPGRFSGRQFSNSRSEMNVSTLELGDSALYLCASTFSGTGAYEQYFGPGTRLTVT.

The chain employs TRBV9 and TRBJ1-1; 7 bases fit TRBD1. CDR3 size: 15 residues. With V trimmed by 2 bases and J by 1 base, 5 bases remained unmatched. Germline V gene data show CDR1 as SGDLS and CDR2 as YYNGEE. The chain's CDR3 is CASSVRGNWNTEAFF. As DNA, the CDR3 is TGTGCCAGCAGCGTCAGGGGGAACTGGAACACTGAAGCTTTCTTT.

This clone is a singleton in its sample. The J gene is TRBJ2-3, the V gene TRBV6-4, with 11 bases that match TRBD1. The CDR3 has 16 amino acids. Unmatched junction bases numbered 5, after V lost 5 bases and J lost 1 base. Germline V CDR1 and CDR2: MRHNA, SNTAGT. As DNA, the CDR3 is TGTGCCAGCAGTTCCGGACAGGGGGCCGGCACAGATACGCAGTATTTT. Translating it yields CASSSGQGAGTDTQYF.

This chain uses TRBV10-3 with TRBJ2-3; 9 bases match TRBD1. The V segment lost 6 bases and the J segment 4 bases; nucleotides outside the gene matches: 8. This CDR3 is built from 15 residues. Germline V lookup: CDR1 ENHRY, CDR2 SYGVKD. The CDR3 region is CAISPGQGWPDTQYF. DNA of the CDR3: TGTGCCATCAGCCCGGGACAGGGTTGGCCAGATACGCAGTATTTT.

This sequence joins TRBV3-1 (or the pseudogene TRBV3-2) and TRBJ1-4; D is unclear. Trimming cost V 4 bases and J 8 bases, with 14 bases left between them. The length of the CDR3 is 14 residues. The germline V gene encodes CDR1 LGHDT and CDR2 YNNKEL (reference sequence). The CDR3 DNA sequence: TGTGCCAGCAGCCTTCGGACCGGCCGCGAAAAACTGTTTTTT. Its translation is CASSLRTGREKLFF.

The rearrangement joins TRBV19 to TRBJ1-3; D perhaps matches TRBD1 (6 bases). This CDR3 has 16 residues. V lost 5 bases, J lost 1 base, and 15 bases lay in between. Germline assignment: CDR1 LNHDA and CDR2 SQIVND (reference sequence). DNA for the CDR3: TGTGCCAGTAGTCTCCGGACAGTCAAATCTGGAAACACCATATATTTT. The encoded protein is CASSLRTVKSGNTIYF. Complete variable domain (other parts from reference TRBV19 and TRBJ1-3): DGGITQSPKYLFRKEGQNVTLSCEQNLNHDAMYWYRQDPGQGLRLIYYSQIVNDFQKGDIAEGYSVSREKKESFPLTVTSAQKNPTAFYLCASSLRTVKSGNTIYFGEGSWLTVV.

CDR3 bases: TGTGCCAGCAGTTTAGATCGTTCTGGGGCCAACGTCCTGACTTTC. Its translation: CASSLDRSGANVLTF. This chain uses TRBV6-5 with TRBJ2-6; D is unclear. CDR1 is MNHEY, CDR2 SVGAGI, per germline. This CDR3 has 15 amino acids. V was shortened by 4 bases and J by 1 base, with 8 bases between the two germline ends.

V usage is TRBV7-2 and J usage is TRBJ2-2; D may be TRBD1 (5 bases). The CDR3 contains 16 residues. The V end was cut by 3 bases, the J end by 1 base, with 12 bases between. The germline V gene encodes CDR1 SGHTA and CDR2 FQGNSA. The CDR3 sequence: CASSFQGALNTGELFF. The DNA for the CDR3 is TGTGCCAGCAGCTTTCAAGGGGCACTGAACACCGGGGAGCTGTTTTTT.